This T cell receptor (beta chain) originates from a study of T cell changes during pregnancy in multiple sclerosis. Germline V gene data show CDR1 as MNHEY and CDR2 as SMNVEV (reference sequence). The V gene lost 6 bases and the J gene lost 3 bases, with 14 bases spanning the gap. This CDR3 contains 14 residues. TCRdb keeps only in-frame clones here, not all; method: immunoSEQ multiplex PCR. The sample holds more than 20,000 clones, approximately 92% seen once. The TCR sequence derives from a female donor with multiple sclerosis, enrolled in a pregnancy study. Sequencing was performed on CD8+ T cells from peripheral blood mononuclear cells, taken in the third trimester of pregnancy. The rearrangement links TRBV27 to TRBJ1-1, with TRBD1 as a possible D gene (5 bases). Here the CDR3 DNA reads TGTGCCAGCAGGACACTCGGAGGGGACACTGAAGCTTTCTTT. It yields the protein CASRTLGGDTEAFF.